This TCR beta chain emerged from a study of cytomegalovirus exposure and HLA in healthy donors. General study points: Based on reports, TCR beta sequences accurately predicted HLA-A and HLA-B alleles for most subjects. An analysis was carried out later, and it reportedly showed fewer N-insertions in an Asian-associated ancestry cluster than the approximately 710-donor mean. Whilst most TCR sequences proved rare, a subset of public TCRs occurred across many donors.

Worth noting for this clone: The antigen remains unidentified.

Germline V gene sequence: CDR1 MNHNS, CDR2 SASEGT. The CDR3 has 16 residues. Germline trimming cut 1 base from V and 2 bases from J; bases unmatched to any gene: 5. 13 Jbeta primers and 60 Vbeta primers were used for the PCR. Study processing details: In a later analysis, the count reached tens of millions of unique TCR beta chains, with around 11 million shared. Data came from immunoSEQ multiplex PCR; TCRdb stores just in-frame clones and leaves some out. D and trimming come from the DNA, and the V and J calls and clone size come from that table. The table has about 120,000 clones, about 80% seen once; the top ten hold more than 7%.

The chain couples TRBV6-1 to TRBJ2-3; TRBD2 matches 8 bases. The TCR was taken from a female donor in good health and CMV-seropositive. The sequencing input was PBMCs. The CDR3 spells CASSEGAGADTDTQYF. The CDR3 DNA reads TGTGCCAGCAGTGAAGGAGCGGGGGCCGACACAGATACGCAGTATTTT.